This T cell receptor (beta chain) was recovered during a study of vaccination effects on CD4 cells after COVID-19. The overall study: It was with about 10 IU/ml IL-2 and about 10 ug/ml peptides that 1.5 million to 2 million PBMC per well were cultured. Study-wide results and limits: Of the vaccine-induced clones from healthy vaccinees, merely 1 of 255 recognized common cold coronaviruses as well.

Germline V gene lookup returns CDR1 SGHDT and CDR2 YYEEEE. Trimming took 3 bases from V and 8 from J; bases not matched to a gene: 1. This CDR3 region has 12 residues. Data came from immunoSEQ multiplex PCR; TCRdb stores just in-frame clones and leaves some out. The sample contains just over 55,000 clones, approximately 80% of which appear only once. Comment on this clone: The antigen is not known.

It was after 10 days of culture that CD4+ T cells were isolated. Vaccination of participants consisted of two doses of either the BNT162b2 or mRNA-1273 vaccine. The clonotype originates from a human donor who received a COVID-19 vaccine. The chain joins TRBV5-6 to TRBJ1-2; 10 nucleotides align to TRBD1. Sample: CD4+ T cells from PBMCs cultured without peptide, taken after COVID-19 vaccination. Here the CDR3 reads CASSWTGGGYTF. The CDR3 bases are TGTGCCAGCAGCTGGACAGGGGGAGGCTACACCTTC.